This T cell receptor (beta chain) was obtained from a study of shared clonotypes between healthy human individuals. Sequencing used immunoSEQ multiplex PCR; TCRdb keeps in-frame clones, though not all of them. This sample has 2,500,000 or so clones, with just over 90% found just once. CDR1 is SGHRS and CDR2 is YFSETQ in the germline V gene. The CDR3 is 14 amino acids. V lost 5 bases and J 6 bases, leaving 18 bases between the germline ends. The gene calls are TRBV5-1 and TRBJ2-7; no reliable D call. The sequenced sample consisted of naive CD4+ T cells sorted from blood. Subset denoted: CD45RA+ positively selected. This TCR came from a man aged 18 to 30 in good health. CDR3 loop: CASSLPGGAGEQYF. DNA of the CDR3: TGCGCCAGCAGTCTTCCTGGCGGAGCAGGCGAGCAGTACTTC. Complete variable domain (other parts from reference TRBV5-1 and TRBJ2-7): KAGVTQTPRYLIKTRGQQVTLSCSPISGHRSVSWYQQTPGQGLQFLFEYFSETQRNKGNFPGRFSGRQFSNSRSEMNVSTLELGDSALYLCASSLPGGAGEQYFGPGTRLTVT.